Listed here are 27 T cell receptor beta chains from one sample, sequenced in a study of blood T cells in healthy people across ages. The second PCR ran roughly 6 to 11 cycles with a sample-barcoded 5' primer and J-beta primers. TCRdb fed the 5' RACE reads into MiXCR, producing one record per CDR3 protein. This table holds 650,000 to 800,000 distinct CDR3 sequences, under 55% found once. Source material: blood. The receptors shown here come from a man in his fifties or sixties in good health.

The chain employs TRBV5-1 and TRBJ2-7; TRBD1 matches at 9 bases. V lost 1 base to trimming and J lost 0 bases; unmatched junction nucleotides: 2. Looked up from germline, CDR1 is SGHRS and CDR2 is YFSETQ. The CDR3 sequence is 15 residues long. The CDR3 coding sequence is TGCGCCAGCAGCTTGAGGGACAGGGCCTCCTACGAGCAGTACTTC. This gives the protein CASSLRDRASYEQYF.

This sequence joins TRBV7-8 and TRBJ2-5; no clear D gene. The assigned J gene may be wrong: the sequence end matches TRBJ2-7 better. The germline V gene has CDR1 SGHVS and CDR2 FQNEAQ. CDR3 length equals 12 residues. The CDR3 DNA sequence: TGTGCCAGCAGGGAACCCCCCTACGAGCAGTACTTC. This codes for CASREPPYEQYF.

This clonotype was observed a handful of times. The chain links TRBV5-6 to TRBJ2-5, with D unclear. This CDR3 comprises 14 residues. Trimming shortened V by 2 bases and J by 2 bases, and 10 bases separated the two germline ends. The germline V gene has CDR1 SGHDT and CDR2 YYEEEE. CDR3 amino acids: CASSFGSNQETQYF. In DNA, the CDR3 is TGTGCCAGCAGCTTCGGGTCGAATCAAGAGACCCAGTACTTC.

This clonotype has just one count. V gene TRBV6-1 combines with J gene TRBJ1-4; a weak D match, TRBD1 (5 bases). V gave up 5 bases and J gave up 4 bases, with 14 bases separating them. Germline V gene lookup returns CDR1 MNHNS and CDR2 SASEGT. The CDR3 has 15 amino acids. The CDR3 is CASSKGRTSNEKLFF. The CDR3 nucleotides are TGTGCCAGCAGTAAAGGACGGACAAGTAATGAAAAACTGTTTTTT.

Ten or more counts support this clonotype. The chain combines TRBV10-3 with TRBJ2-5; weak D call: TRBD1 (5 bases). The ends were cut back, 8 bases at V and 1 base at J, with 17 bases in the middle. The CDR3 extends over 15 amino acids. Germline CDR1 reads ENHRY; CDR2 reads SYGVKD. The CDR3 protein is CAIRRGPGPQETQYF. DNA of the CDR3: TGTGCCATCCGAAGGGGCCCCGGCCCCCAAGAGACCCAGTACTTC.

This clonotype occurred once. The chain has TRBV7-2 and TRBJ2-1; the match to TRBD1 covers 9 bases. This CDR3 is 16 amino acids long. J lost 1 base, V lost 6 bases, and 7 bases had no gene match. CDR1 and CDR2 from the germline V gene are SGHTA and FQGNSA. In nucleotides, the CDR3 is TGTGCCAGCAGTAAAGCCGGGACAGGGTCCTACAATGAGCAGTTCTTC. Translating gives CASSKAGTGSYNEQFF.

A few counts support this clonotype. The V gene is TRBV6-5, the J gene TRBJ2-7; no clear D. Per the germline V gene, CDR1 is MNHEY and CDR2 is SVGAGI. Trimming shortened V by 5 bases and J by 1 base, and 12 bases separated the two germline ends. The CDR3 is 14 amino acids. The CDR3 spells CASSTRPGSYEQYF. The CDR3 bases are TGTGCCAGCAGTACTCGACCGGGTTCCTACGAGCAGTACTTC.

This clonotype was picked up a small number of times. The V and J genes are TRBV20-1 and TRBJ2-2; perhaps TRBD1 as D (6 bases). This CDR3 is 16 amino acids long. Trimming cost V 1 base and J 0 bases, with 12 bases left between them. Germline V CDR1 and CDR2: DFQATT, SNEGSKA (reference sequence). The CDR3 nucleotides read TGCAGTGCTAGAGGTTTAGGACAGACGAACACCGGGGAGCTGTTTTTT. Its translation is CSARGLGQTNTGELFF.

This clonotype showed up many times. V is TRBV28 and J is TRBJ2-3; the D gene could be TRBD1 or TRBD2 (5 bases each). The CDR3 sequence is 14 residues long. Trimming left V 3 bases short and J 5 bases short, with 12 bases between. From germline, CDR1 is MDHEN and CDR2 SYDVKM. CDR3 coding DNA: TGTGCCAGCAGTTTCCCCGGGGCGGGAGATACGCAGTATTTT. As protein: CASSFPGAGDTQYF. The full variable domain, rest sourced from reference TRBV28 and TRBJ2-3, is DVKVTQSSRYLVKRTGEKVFLECVQDMDHENMFWYRQDPGLGLRLIYFSYDVKMKEKGDIPEGYSVSREKKERFSLILESASTNQTSMYLCASSFPGAGDTQYFGPGTRLTVL.

The chain links TRBV10-3 to TRBJ1-1; tentatively, D is TRBD1 (5 bases). Germline V gene lookup returns CDR1 ENHRY and CDR2 SYGVKD. V was shortened by 11 bases and J by 0 bases, with 16 bases between the two germline ends. The CDR3 covers 14 residues. DNA for the CDR3: TGTGCCGCCTCTCTAGCAGGGATGAACACTGAAGCTTTCTTT. Amino acid sequence: CAASLAGMNTEAFF.

The rearrangement uses TRBV14 and TRBJ2-1; D unresolved. CDR3 length: 14 amino acids. Germline-derived CDR1 and CDR2 are SGHDN and FVKESK. The V and J ends lost 0 bases and 8 bases respectively, with 11 bases between them. In DNA form, the CDR3 reads TGTGCCAGCAGCCAAGAACCCCTCCCCCATGAGCAGTTCTTC. It is translated as CASSQEPLPHEQFF.

This rearrangement joins TRBV28 to TRBJ2-7; perhaps D is TRBD1 or TRBD2 (6 bases each). CDR1 and CDR2 from the germline V gene are MDHEN and SYDVKM. Trimming shortened V by 6 bases and J by 6 bases, and 15 bases separated the two germline ends. The CDR3 runs to 13 residues. The CDR3 is CASSPLRGREQYF. Written as DNA, the CDR3 is TGTGCCAGCAGCCCTTTACGGGGGCGCGAGCAGTACTTC. The variable domain in full, completed from reference TRBV28 and TRBJ2-7, reads DVKVTQSSRYLVKRTGEKVFLECVQDMDHENMFWYRQDPGLGLRLIYFSYDVKMKEKGDIPEGYSVSREKKERFSLILESASTNQTSMYLCASSPLRGREQYFGPGTRLTVT.

A word on this clonotype: The junction shows a germline mismatch at one end, possibly a read error. This sequence joins TRBV4-3 and TRBJ1-2; 7 positions agree with TRBD1. The CDR3 runs 14 residues. CDR1 LGHNA and CDR2 YSLEER come from the germline V gene. CDR3 loop: CASSQDRGNYGHTF. CDR3 bases: TGCGCCAGCAGCCAAGACAGGGGGAACTATGGCCACACCTTC.

The CDR3 sequence is CAAGQNSYEQYF. The CDR3 DNA reads as TGTGCCGCGGGACAGAACTCCTACGAGCAGTACTTC. This chain connects TRBV2 to TRBJ2-5; weak D call: TRBD1 (7 bases). The J call may be wrong; the DNA end is better matched by TRBJ2-7. The CDR3 extends over 12 amino acids. Looked up from germline, CDR1 is SNHLY and CDR2 is FYNNEI.

The chain combines TRBV12-3 or TRBV12-4 with TRBJ2-5, with D perhaps assigned TRBD1 or TRBD2 (5 bases each). CDR3 length: 12 amino acids. V lost 6 bases, J lost 5 bases, and 10 bases lay in between. The CDR3 is CASRPEGETQYF. The DNA of the CDR3 is TGTGCCAGCAGACCTGAGGGGGAGACCCAGTACTTC.

This clonotype was detected only a few times. The chain has TRBV27 and TRBJ1-2; a possible D gene is TRBD1 (6 bases). V lost 5 bases and J lost 5, with 18 bases in between. The CDR3 spans 15 residues. Germline V gene sequence: CDR1 MNHEY, CDR2 SMNVEV (reference sequence). The CDR3 reads CASSPTTGFNYGYTF. The DNA for the CDR3 is TGTGCCAGCAGTCCTACGACAGGTTTTAATTATGGCTACACCTTC.

In this sample, this clonotype turned up a few times. The rearrangement joins TRBV7-6 to TRBJ2-5; 8 bases match TRBD1. Germline CDR1 is SGHVS and CDR2 is FNYEAQ. J gave up 4 bases and V 5 bases, and 9 bases lay outside the gene matches. The CDR3 covers 15 residues. CDR3 residues: CASSRTQGAGETQYF. The CDR3 bases are TGTGCCAGCAGCCGCACTCAGGGGGCAGGAGAGACCCAGTACTTC.

This sequence joins TRBV20-1 and TRBJ2-1; D gene unclear. Germline CDR1 and CDR2: DFQATT and SNEGSKA (reference sequence). The CDR3 is 17 amino acids. The V end was cut by 3 bases, the J end by 2 bases, with 20 bases between. The CDR3 is CSASPLPAASPYNEQFF. The CDR3 DNA sequence: TGCAGTGCTAGCCCCTTACCGGCGGCCTCCCCCTACAATGAGCAGTTCTTC.

The chain recombines TRBV27 with TRBJ2-3; possibly TRBD1 for D (5 bases). The V and J ends lost 6 bases and 0 bases respectively, with 10 bases between them. Germline-derived CDR1 and CDR2 are MNHEY and SMNVEV (reference sequence). This CDR3 region has 14 residues. The CDR3 coding sequence is TGTGCCAGCAGAGGGGCATTGAGCACAGATACGCAGTATTTT. As protein: CASRGALSTDTQYF.

The rearrangement links TRBV5-1 to TRBJ1-2; D possibly corresponds to TRBD1 (6 bases). CDR3 length equals 16 residues. Trimming cost V 3 bases and J 1 base, with 16 bases left between them. In germline, CDR1 is SGHRS, CDR2 YFSETQ. The CDR3 region has the DNA TGCGCCAGCAGCTGGAACCGCGGACAGAGTAACTATGGCTACACCTTC. The encoded protein is CASSWNRGQSNYGYTF.

The rearrangement links TRBV20-1 to TRBJ2-3, with 8 bases identical to TRBD2. The CDR3 has 15 residues. The germline CDR1 and CDR2 sequences are DFQATT and SNEGSKA (reference sequence). V lost 0 bases and J lost 7; bases outside the gene matches: 9. The CDR3 bases are TGCAGTGCTAGAGATTCGGGGGGGGCGTCCTATACGCAGTATTTT. Translating it yields CSARDSGGASYTQYF.

This clonotype was recorded a few times. This chain joins TRBV20-1 and TRBJ2-7; D could derive from TRBD1 or TRBD2 (5 bases each). The V gene lost 6 bases and the J gene lost 3 bases, with 18 bases spanning the gap. There are 14 residues in the CDR3. Germline V CDR1 and CDR2: DFQATT, SNEGSKA (reference sequence). CDR3: CSAVPGQSNYEQYF. DNA of the CDR3: TGCAGTGCCGTTCCGGGGCAGAGCAACTACGAGCAGTACTTC.

The chain employs TRBV7-9 and TRBJ1-2, with a tentative D call TRBD1 (6 bases). V dropped 1 base and J dropped 5 bases, with 23 bases sitting between them. The CDR3 consists of 18 residues. Looked up from germline, CDR1 is SEHNR and CDR2 is FQNEAQ (reference sequence). The CDR3 DNA sequence: TGTGCCAGCAGCTTAGGCTCACGACAGGCGGCTAATAAATATGGCTACACCTTC. The encoded protein is CASSLGSRQAANKYGYTF.

The J gene is TRBJ1-4, the V gene TRBV29-1; 7 bases match TRBD1. Germline V gene data show CDR1 as SQVTM and CDR2 as ANQGSEA. The CDR3 has 12 residues. V shed 4 bases and J 5 bases; nucleotides not matched to a gene: 1. CDR3 amino acids: CSVAGQNEKLFF. The CDR3 coding sequence is TGCAGCGTTGCGGGACAGAATGAAAAACTGTTTTTT.

This clonotype was recorded at least ten times. The J gene is TRBJ1-1, the V gene TRBV20-1; D is perhaps TRBD1 (6 bases). The V gene's germline CDR1 is DFQATT and CDR2 SNEGSKA (reference sequence). There are 17 residues in the CDR3. Trimming removed 0 bases at V and 0 bases at J, with 17 bases between. This chain's CDR3 is CSAREFVDGGMNTEAFF. In DNA, the CDR3 is TGCAGTGCTAGAGAATTTGTGGACGGGGGCATGAACACTGAAGCTTTCTTT.

This clonotype was counted many times. The rearrangement joins TRBV6-4 to TRBJ2-3, with D possibly called TRBD1 or TRBD2 (5 bases each). The CDR3 length is 16 residues. V was trimmed by 3 bases and J by 2 bases, leaving 15 bases between them. Germline V gene sequence: CDR1 MRHNA, CDR2 SNTAGT. The CDR3 here is CASSDLGRIVTDTQYF. The DNA of the CDR3 is TGTGCCAGCAGTGATTTGGGACGGATCGTCACAGATACGCAGTATTTT.

The chain recombines TRBV28 with TRBJ2-3; D possibly matches TRBD1 or TRBD2 (6 bases each). The CDR3 runs to 15 residues. Trimming took 4 bases from V and 4 from J, leaving 15 bases between them. CDR1 and CDR2 from the germline V gene are MDHEN and SYDVKM. CDR3: CASSSGGADPDTQYF. In nucleotides, the CDR3 is TGTGCCAGCAGTTCCGGGGGCGCGGATCCAGATACGCAGTATTTT.